Here is one T cell receptor beta chain with its context. What it binds is unknown. Primers for the PCR totalled 60 Vbeta and 13 Jbeta. Method: immunoSEQ multiplex PCR; TCRdb's copy keeps in-frame clones and lacks some. The sample has over 150,000 clones; roughly three quarters are singletons. These data are taken from a study of cytomegalovirus exposure and HLA in healthy donors. Whole-study findings and limits: There were a few CMV-associated chains whose specificity for CMV antigens was confirmed in vitro.

The germline V gene encodes CDR1 MNHEY and CDR2 SMNVEV (reference sequence). Trimming shortened V by 5 bases and J by 0 bases, and 16 bases separated the two germline ends. This CDR3 spans 16 amino acids. The origin of this receptor is a woman between 45 and 65 years old in good health and CMV-seropositive. This chain uses TRBV27 with TRBJ1-1; TRBD1 might be the D (6 bases). The sequenced sample was PBMCs. CDR3 loop: CASSLFWTAMNTEAFF. As DNA, the CDR3 is TGTGCCAGCAGTCTCTTTTGGACAGCCATGAACACTGAAGCTTTCTTT.